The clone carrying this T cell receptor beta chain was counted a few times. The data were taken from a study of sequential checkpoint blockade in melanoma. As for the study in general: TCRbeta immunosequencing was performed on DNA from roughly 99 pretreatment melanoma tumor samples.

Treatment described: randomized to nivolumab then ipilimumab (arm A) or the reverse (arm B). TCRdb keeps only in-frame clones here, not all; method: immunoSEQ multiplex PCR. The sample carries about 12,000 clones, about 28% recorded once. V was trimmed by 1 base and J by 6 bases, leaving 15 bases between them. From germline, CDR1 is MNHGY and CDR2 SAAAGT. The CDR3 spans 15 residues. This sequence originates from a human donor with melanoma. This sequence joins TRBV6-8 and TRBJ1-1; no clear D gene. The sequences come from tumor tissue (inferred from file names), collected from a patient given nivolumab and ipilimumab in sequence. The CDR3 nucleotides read TGTGCCAGCAGTTACTTTGGCAGTTTGAGATCTGAAGCTTTCTTT. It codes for CASSYFGSLRSEAFF.